The 6 T cell receptor beta chains presented below share a single source sample, sequenced in a study of T cell changes during pregnancy in multiple sclerosis. Using immunoSEQ multiplex PCR, the repertoire was profiled, and TCRdb retains in-frame clones only, with some absent. The sample consists of tens of thousands of clones, roughly nine tenths of them appearing once. The specimen comprised CD8+ T cells from peripheral blood mononuclear cells, sampled before pregnancy. The source of these receptors is a female donor with multiple sclerosis, enrolled in a pregnancy study.

The rearrangement joins TRBV4-1 to TRBJ2-3; D may be TRBD2 (6 bases). Germline V gives CDR1 MGHRA, CDR2 YSYEKL. The length of the CDR3 is 14 residues. V lost 4 bases and J lost 6, with 14 bases in between. The DNA for the CDR3 is TGCGCCAGCAGCCCCGAGGCGGGGAGTGATACGCAGTATTTT. This sequence encodes CASSPEAGSDTQYF.

The genes are TRBV7-3 and TRBJ2-2; D not certain. Germline V CDR1 and CDR2: SGHTA, FQGTGA. The V gene lost 4 bases and the J gene lost 8 bases, with 8 bases spanning the gap. The CDR3 length is 12 residues. CDR3 protein: CASSSGAGELFF. The CDR3, as DNA: TGTGCCAGCAGCTCTGGAGCGGGGGAGCTGTTTTTT.

J is TRBJ1-1 and V is TRBV19, with 7 bases identical to TRBD1. Germline V gene sequence: CDR1 LNHDA, CDR2 SQIVND (reference sequence). This CDR3 is built from 14 residues. V was clipped by 2 bases and J by 4 bases; unmatched bases: 4. CDR3 amino acids: CASSIFGTATEAFF. CDR3 DNA sequence: TGTGCCAGTAGTATATTTGGGACAGCCACTGAAGCTTTCTTT.

This sequence joins TRBV6-1 and TRBJ2-1, with D possibly TRBD2 on 5 matching bases. CDR1 MNHNS and CDR2 SASEGT come from the germline V gene. This CDR3 has 15 amino acids. The V gene lost 7 bases and the J gene lost 5 bases, with 18 bases spanning the gap. CDR3 region: CASTELVRSDNEQFF. CDR3 nucleotide sequence: TGTGCCAGCACCGAACTAGTGCGGTCGGACAATGAGCAGTTCTTC.

In the case of this clone: The sample contains more than one DNA sequence encoding this CDR3. This chain links TRBV6-4 with TRBJ2-3, with 10 bases lining up with TRBD2. Germline CDR1 reads MRHNA; CDR2 reads SNTAGT. The CDR3 has 15 residues. J gave up 6 bases and V 0 bases, and 3 bases lay outside the gene matches. The CDR3 nucleotides are TGTGCCAGCAGTGACTCGAGCGGGGGGGCGGATACGCAGTATTTT. This translates into CASSDSSGGADTQYF.

This chain joins TRBV2 and TRBJ2-7, with D possibly being TRBD1 (6 bases). This CDR3 contains 12 residues. The germline V gene encodes CDR1 SNHLY and CDR2 FYNNEI. DNA for the CDR3: TGTGCGGGTCAGGGGTGGTCCTACGAGCAGTACTTC. This codes for CAGQGWSYEQYF.